These 10 T cell receptor beta chains were all obtained from the same sample, sequenced in a study of cytomegalovirus exposure and HLA in healthy donors. The PCR contained 60 Vbeta and 13 Jbeta primers. The protocol was immunoSEQ multiplex PCR, while the TCRdb copy is restricted to in-frame clones and leaves out a portion. This table has about 98,000 clones, more than 60% appearing once. Sequenced sample: PBMCs. Receptors originate from a man aged 50 to 59 in good health and CMV-seronegative.

This clone was counted between two and nine times. The chain uses TRBV28 and TRBJ1-1; D gene uncertain. Germline V gene sequence: CDR1 MDHEN, CDR2 SYDVKM. V lost 6 bases and J 2 bases, leaving 13 bases between the germline ends. This CDR3 is built from 14 residues. The chain's CDR3 is CASSHGTSNTEAFF. CDR3 coding DNA: TGTGCCAGCAGCCACGGTACGAGTAACACTGAAGCTTTCTTT. Drawing the rest from reference TRBV28 and TRBJ1-1, the complete variable domain is DVKVTQSSRYLVKRTGEKVFLECVQDMDHENMFWYRQDPGLGLRLIYFSYDVKMKEKGDIPEGYSVSREKKERFSLILESASTNQTSMYLCASSHGTSNTEAFFGQGTRLTVV.

The chain employs TRBV5-6 and TRBJ1-2; 9 nucleotides agree with TRBD1. V was clipped by 9 bases and J by 0 bases; unmatched bases: 18. CDR3 length: 18 amino acids. Germline CDR1 reads SGHDT; CDR2 reads YYEEEE. CDR3 in DNA: TGTGCCACCCACCCCAACAGGGGGCTTTTTTTTGCTAACTATGGCTACACCTTC. Translated, it gives CATHPNRGLFFANYGYTF. Complete variable domain (other parts from reference TRBV5-6 and TRBJ1-2): DAGVTQSPTHLIKTRGQQVTLRCSPKSGHDTVSWYQQALGQGPQFIFQYYEEEERQRGNFPDRFSGHQFPNYSSELNVNALLLGDSALYLCATHPNRGLFFANYGYTFGSGTRLTVV.

This chain joins TRBV4-1 and TRBJ2-5, with 8 bases fitting TRBD1. The V and J ends lost 2 bases and 5 bases, in that order; junction bases with no gene match: 4. CDR1 and CDR2 (germline): MGHRA, YSYEKL. The CDR3 is 14 amino acids. The CDR3 protein is CASSQKGQAETQYF. DNA for the CDR3: TGCGCCAGCAGCCAAAAGGGACAGGCGGAGACCCAGTACTTC.

The genes are TRBV29-1 and TRBJ1-5, with D hard to call. The CDR3 covers 12 residues. V gave up 4 bases and J gave up 4 bases, with 8 bases separating them. Germline loops: CDR1 SQVTM, CDR2 ANQGSEA. CDR3: CSVVWANQPQHF. The CDR3, as DNA: TGCAGCGTTGTATGGGCAAATCAGCCCCAGCATTTT.

V is TRBV7-9 and J is TRBJ2-1; TRBD2 agrees at 10 bases. This CDR3 comprises 16 residues. CDR1 SEHNR and CDR2 FQNEAQ come from the germline V gene (reference sequence). V was clipped by 6 bases and J by 8 bases; unmatched bases: 13. CDR3 loop: CASSRYQAGGPDEQFF. As DNA, the CDR3 is TGTGCCAGCAGTCGATACCAAGCGGGGGGGCCCGATGAGCAGTTCTTC.

The chain carries TRBV19 and TRBJ1-1, with D unresolved. Trimming shortened V by 5 bases and J by 1 base, and 8 bases separated the two germline ends. Germline V gene data show CDR1 as LNHDA and CDR2 as SQIVND (reference sequence). The CDR3 contains 13 residues. CDR3 in amino acids: CASSPTRNTEAFF. The CDR3 coding sequence is TGTGCCAGTAGTCCCACACGGAACACTGAAGCTTTCTTT.

This chain connects TRBV6-5 to TRBJ2-5, with 8 bases lining up with TRBD1. The trim removed 6 bases at V and 11 bases at J, leaving 11 bases unmatched. This CDR3 has 13 amino acids. Germline V gene sequence: CDR1 MNHEY, CDR2 SVGAGI. The CDR3 reads CASRTTGVGEQYF. CDR3 nucleotide sequence: TGTGCCAGCAGAACGACAGGGGTAGGAGAGCAGTACTTC.

Turning to this clone: This same CDR3 is encoded by further DNA sequences in the sample. The chain combines TRBV6-5 with TRBJ2-7; D not resolved. Trimming pared 5 bases from V and 4 bases from J, leaving 6 bases between. This CDR3 contains 11 residues. CDR1 and CDR2 from the germline V gene are MNHEY and SVGAGI. The CDR3 region has the DNA TGTGCCAGCAGTACCGGGTACGAGCAGTACTTC. It codes for CASSTGYEQYF.

J is TRBJ1-5 and V is TRBV18; D uncertain. V lost 0 bases to trimming and J lost 3 bases, with 9 bases between them. CDR3 size: 15 residues. Germline loops: CDR1 KGHSH, CDR2 LQKENI. The CDR3 DNA sequence: TGTGCCAGCTCACCACCGTCCGGTATCAATCAGCCCCAGCATTTT. This gives the protein CASSPPSGINQPQHF.

The chain links TRBV27 to TRBJ2-3; the D is unclear. Trimming stripped 4 bases from V and 0 bases from J, with 8 bases between. The CDR3 runs 14 residues. Germline V gives CDR1 MNHEY, CDR2 SMNVEV (reference sequence). The CDR3 DNA follows: TGTGCCAGCAGTTCGTATCCTAGCACAGATACGCAGTATTTT. Translated: CASSSYPSTDTQYF.